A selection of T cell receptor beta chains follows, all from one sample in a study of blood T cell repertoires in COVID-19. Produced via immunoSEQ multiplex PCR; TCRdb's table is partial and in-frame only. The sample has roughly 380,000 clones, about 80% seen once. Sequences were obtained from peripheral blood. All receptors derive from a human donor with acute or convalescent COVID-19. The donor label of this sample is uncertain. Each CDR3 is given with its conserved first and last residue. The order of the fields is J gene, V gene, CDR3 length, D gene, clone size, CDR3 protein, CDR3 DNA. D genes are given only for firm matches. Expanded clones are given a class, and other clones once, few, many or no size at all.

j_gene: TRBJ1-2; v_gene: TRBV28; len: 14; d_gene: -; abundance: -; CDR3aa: CASLEGLLGGGYTF; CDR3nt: TGTGCCAGCCTCGAGGGTCTCCTGGGGGGTGGCTACACCTTC
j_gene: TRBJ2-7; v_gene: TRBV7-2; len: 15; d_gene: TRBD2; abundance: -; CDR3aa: CASNFGGGAPYEQYF; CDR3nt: TGTGCCAGCAACTTCGGCGGGGGGGCCCCCTACGAGCAGTACTTC
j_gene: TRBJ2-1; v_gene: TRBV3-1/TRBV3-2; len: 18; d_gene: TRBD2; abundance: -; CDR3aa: CASSQYRLWTSGYNEQFF; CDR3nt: TGTGCCAGCAGCCAATACCGCCTCTGGACTAGCGGCTACAATGAGCAGTTCTTC
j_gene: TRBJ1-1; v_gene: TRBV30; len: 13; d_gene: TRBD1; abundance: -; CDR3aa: CAWRRTGGTEAFF; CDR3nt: TGTGCCTGGAGGCGAACAGGGGGCACTGAAGCTTTCTTT
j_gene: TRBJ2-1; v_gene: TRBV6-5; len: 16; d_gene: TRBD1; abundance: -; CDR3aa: CASSSTGGRTYNEQFF; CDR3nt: TGTGCCAGCAGTTCTACAGGGGGCAGGACCTACAATGAGCAGTTCTTC
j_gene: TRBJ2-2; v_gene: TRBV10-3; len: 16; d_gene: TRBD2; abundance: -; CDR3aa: CAISEATSANTGELFF; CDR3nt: TGTGCCATCAGTGAGGCGACTAGCGCGAACACCGGGGAGCTGTTTTTT
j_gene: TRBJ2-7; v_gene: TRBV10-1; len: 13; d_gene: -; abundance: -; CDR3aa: CASSGGTVYEQYF; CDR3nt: TGCGCCAGCTCCGGAGGGACAGTCTACGAGCAGTACTTC
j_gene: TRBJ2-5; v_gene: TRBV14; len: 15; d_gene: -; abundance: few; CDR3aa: CASSQDGGAVETQYF; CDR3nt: TGTGCCAGCAGCCAAGATGGAGGAGCTGTGGAGACCCAGTACTTC
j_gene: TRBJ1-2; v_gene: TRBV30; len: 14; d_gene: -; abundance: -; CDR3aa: CACRLVPFSNGYTF; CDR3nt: TGTGCCTGTCGGTTGGTACCCTTTTCAAATGGCTACACCTTC
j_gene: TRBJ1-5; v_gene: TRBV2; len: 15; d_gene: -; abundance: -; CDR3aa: CASGRNDRLGQPQHF; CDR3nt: TGTGCCAGTGGCCGGAATGACAGGTTAGGACAGCCCCAGCATTTT
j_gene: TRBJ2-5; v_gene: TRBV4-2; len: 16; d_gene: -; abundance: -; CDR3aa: CASSRAGTSYQETQYF; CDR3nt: TGTGCCAGCAGCCGGGCCGGGACATCGTACCAAGAGACCCAGTACTTC
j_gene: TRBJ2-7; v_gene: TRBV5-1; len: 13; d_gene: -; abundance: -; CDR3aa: CASSLGGQPEQYF; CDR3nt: TGCGCCAGCAGCTTGGGCGGGCAGCCCGAGCAGTACTTC
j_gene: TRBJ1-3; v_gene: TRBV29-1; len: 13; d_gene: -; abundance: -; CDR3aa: CSIETGAGNTIYF; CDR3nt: TGCAGTATAGAAACGGGGGCTGGAAACACCATATATTTT
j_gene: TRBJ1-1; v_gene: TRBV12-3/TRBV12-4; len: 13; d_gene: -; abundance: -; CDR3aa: CASSLVNRPEAFF; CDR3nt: TGTGCCAGCAGTTTAGTGAACAGGCCAGAAGCTTTCTTT
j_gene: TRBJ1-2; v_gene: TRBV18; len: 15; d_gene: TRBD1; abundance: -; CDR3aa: CASSPQDRPPMGYTF; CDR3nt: TGTGCCAGCTCACCACAGGACAGGCCCCCCATGGGCTACACCTTC
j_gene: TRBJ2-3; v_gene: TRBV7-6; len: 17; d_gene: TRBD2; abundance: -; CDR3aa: CASSLGTSGTPTDTQYF; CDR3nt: TGTGCCAGCAGCCTAGGGACTAGCGGGACCCCCACAGATACGCAGTATTTT
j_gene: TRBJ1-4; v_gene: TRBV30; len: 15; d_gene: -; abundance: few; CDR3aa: CAWSVSMTRVEKLFF; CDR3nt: TGTGCCTGGAGTGTATCGATGACAAGAGTTGAAAAACTGTTTTTT
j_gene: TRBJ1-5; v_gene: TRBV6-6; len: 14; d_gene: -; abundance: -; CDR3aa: CASSWAGSNQPQHF; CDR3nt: TGTGCCAGCAGTTGGGCAGGTAGCAATCAGCCCCAGCATTTT
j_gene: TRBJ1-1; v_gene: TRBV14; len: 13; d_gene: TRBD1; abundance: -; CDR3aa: CASKEGAGTEAFF; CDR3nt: TGTGCTTCAAAAGAGGGGGCTGGAACTGAAGCTTTCTTT
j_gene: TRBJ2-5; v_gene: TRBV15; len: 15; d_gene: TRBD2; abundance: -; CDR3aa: CATSRAGTSVETQYF; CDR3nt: TGTGCCACCAGCAGAGCAGGGACTAGCGTCGAGACCCAGTACTTC
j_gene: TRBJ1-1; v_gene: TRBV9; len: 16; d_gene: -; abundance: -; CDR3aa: CASSVENRYMNTEAFF; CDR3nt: TGTGCCAGCAGCGTAGAGAACAGGTACATGAACACTGAAGCTTTCTTT
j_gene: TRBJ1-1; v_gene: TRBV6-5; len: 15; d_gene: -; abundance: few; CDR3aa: CASSTQGTGGNEAFF; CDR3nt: TGTGCCAGCAGTACCCAGGGCACCGGGGGTAATGAAGCTTTCTTT
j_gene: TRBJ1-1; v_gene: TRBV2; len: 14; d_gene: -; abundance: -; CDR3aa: CASSEVRGRGEAFF; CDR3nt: TGTGCCAGCAGTGAAGTTAGGGGGAGGGGTGAAGCTTTCTTT
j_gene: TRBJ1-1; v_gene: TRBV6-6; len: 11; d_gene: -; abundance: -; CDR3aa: CASIRATEAFF; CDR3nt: TGTGCCAGCATCAGGGCCACTGAAGCTTTCTTT
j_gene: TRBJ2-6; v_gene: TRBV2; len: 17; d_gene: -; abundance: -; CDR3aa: CASSRQTPNSGANVLTF; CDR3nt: TGTGCCAGCAGCCGACAGACACCCAACTCTGGGGCCAACGTCCTGACTTTC
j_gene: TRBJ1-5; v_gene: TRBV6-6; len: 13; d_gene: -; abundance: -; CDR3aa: CASSFGTGQPQHF; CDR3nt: TGTGCCAGCAGTTTCGGCACAGGTCAGCCCCAGCATTTT
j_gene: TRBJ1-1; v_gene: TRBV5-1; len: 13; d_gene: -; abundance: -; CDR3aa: CASSFTVNTEAFF; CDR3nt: TGCGCCAGCAGCTTCACAGTAAACACTGAAGCTTTCTTT
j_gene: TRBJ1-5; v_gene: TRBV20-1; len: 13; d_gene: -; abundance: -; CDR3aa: CSASLGGNQPQHF; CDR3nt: TGCAGTGCTAGTCTAGGGGGTAATCAGCCCCAGCATTTT
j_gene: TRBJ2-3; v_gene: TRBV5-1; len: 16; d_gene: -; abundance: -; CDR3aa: CASSGTGTVHTDTQYF; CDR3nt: TGCGCCAGCAGCGGAACAGGGACGGTTCACACAGATACGCAGTATTTT
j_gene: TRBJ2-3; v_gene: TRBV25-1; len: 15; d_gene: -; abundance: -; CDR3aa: CASSATRNGRDTQYF; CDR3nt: TGTGCCAGCAGTGCTACCCGTAATGGGAGAGATACGCAGTATTTT
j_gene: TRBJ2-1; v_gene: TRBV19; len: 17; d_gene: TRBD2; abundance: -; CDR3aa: CASSIGSGGNFYNEQFF; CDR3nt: TGTGCCAGTAGTATTGGTAGCGGGGGGAACTTCTACAATGAGCAGTTCTTC
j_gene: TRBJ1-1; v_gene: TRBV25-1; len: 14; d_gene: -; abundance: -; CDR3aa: CASSRDPPGTEAFF; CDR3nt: TGTGCCAGCAGTAGAGATCCCCCTGGCACTGAAGCTTTCTTT
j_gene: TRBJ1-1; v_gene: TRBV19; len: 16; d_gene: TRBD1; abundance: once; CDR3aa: CASSTYGTGGNTEAFF; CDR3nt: TGTGCCAGTAGTACGTATGGGACAGGGGGGAACACTGAAGCTTTCTTT